The sequence of this TCR beta chain was determined in a study of T cell responses to AZD1222 COVID-19 vaccine. General study results and limits: Donors skewed white British and female; clonal diversity was possibly underestimated. Close to half of spike-specific TCRs reportedly recognize unmutated variant regions.

The protocol was immunoSEQ multiplex PCR, while the TCRdb copy is restricted to in-frame clones and leaves out a portion. The table shows nearly 110,000 clones, with roughly 87% occurring only once. The CDR3 totals 14 residues. Trimming removed 4 bases at V and 4 bases at J, with 10 bases between. CDR1 and CDR2 (germline): MRHNA, SNTAGT. As concerns this clone: Its antigen is unidentified.

Researchers grouped second doses given at about 4 or about 12 weeks into one pool. The material was peripheral blood, obtained 28 days after the second AZD1222 dose. V and J are TRBV6-4 and TRBJ2-2; D is undetermined. The TCR comes from an adult who received the AZD1222 COVID-19 vaccine. The DNA for the CDR3 is TGTGCCAGCAGTGTCCTCCCTCTCACCGGGGAGCTGTTTTTT. Protein: CASSVLPLTGELFF.